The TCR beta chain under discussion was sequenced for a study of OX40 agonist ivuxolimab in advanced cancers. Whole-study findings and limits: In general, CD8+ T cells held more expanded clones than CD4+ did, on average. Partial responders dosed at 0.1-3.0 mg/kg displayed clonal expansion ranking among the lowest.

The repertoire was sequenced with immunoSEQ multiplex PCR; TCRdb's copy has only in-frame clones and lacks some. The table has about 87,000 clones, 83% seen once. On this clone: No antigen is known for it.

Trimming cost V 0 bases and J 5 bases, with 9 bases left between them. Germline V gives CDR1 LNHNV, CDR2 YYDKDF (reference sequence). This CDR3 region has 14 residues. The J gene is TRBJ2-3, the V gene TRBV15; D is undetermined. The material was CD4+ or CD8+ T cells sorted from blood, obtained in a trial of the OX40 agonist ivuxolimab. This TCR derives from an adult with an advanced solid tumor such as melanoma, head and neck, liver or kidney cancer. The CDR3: CATSRERAVDTQYF. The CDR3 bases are TGTGCCACCAGCAGAGAACGGGCGGTAGATACGCAGTATTTT.